This T cell receptor (beta chain) was recovered during a study of Ad26.COV2.S vaccination and SARS-CoV-2 variants. Trimming at V came to 3 bases and at J to 8 bases, leaving 8 bases not matched to a gene. CDR1 SGHRS and CDR2 YFSETQ come from the germline V gene. The CDR3 is 15 residues long. Overall study results and limits: Relative to placebo recipients, vaccine recipients exhibited elevated spike-specific TCR breadth. The analyses of TCR breadth and depth may have understated the size of total T cell responses. Breadth measured for non-spike TCRs was similar across vaccine and placebo recipients.

This clone was counted a single time. Its antigen is still unknown. TCRdb keeps only in-frame clones here, not all; method: immunoSEQ multiplex PCR. The data show hundreds of thousands of clones, with about 91% seen just once and roughly 3.9% held by the top ten. The sample in question was peripheral blood, obtained after recovery from COVID-19. This receptor was identified in a human donor who had recovered from COVID-19. The chain links TRBV5-1 to TRBJ1-5, with 10 bases lining up with TRBD1. This CDR3 is CASSSTGGLREPQHF. CDR3 DNA sequence: TGCGCCAGCAGCTCGACAGGGGGCCTCCGGGAGCCCCAGCATTTT.